One and the same sample provided the 21 T cell receptor beta chains below, sequenced in a study of T cells in women clearing cervical HPV infection. Clones were read by immunoSEQ multiplex PCR, and TCRdb kept only the in-frame ones, dropping some. This repertoire comprises roughly 49,000 clones; its ten largest clones make up about 0.94%. Sequenced input: blood buffy coat. The receptors derive from a woman aged 18 to 75 with a cervical HPV16 infection that either progressed to CIN3+ or cleared (not recorded which).

To note about this clone: The read terminates 3 residues ahead of where the CDR3 ends, so the germline J gene completes it. The V call is TRBV10-3, the J call TRBJ2-2; the D gene is possibly TRBD1 (6 bases). Trimming pared 6 bases from V and 1 base from J, leaving 9 bases between. Germline assignment: CDR1 ENHRY and CDR2 SYGVKD. CDR3 length equals 14 residues. CDR3 DNA (partial): TGTGCCATCAGGATGACAGGGAACACCGGGGAG. Its translation: CAIRMTGNTGE. The full CDR3 is CAIRMTGNTGELFF.

With regard to this clone: One junction end does not reproduce the germline sequence, and a read error may be involved. The CDR3 end is not reached by the read, which stops 3 residues before it; the germline J gene fills it in. Other nucleotide sequences in the sample specify the same CDR3. This chain uses TRBV2 with TRBJ1-3; D not resolved. CDR3 length: 14 residues. Germline loops: CDR1 SNHLY, CDR2 FYNNEI. The CDR3 is CASRRATSGNTIYF. CDR3 DNA, as far as it was read: TGTGCCAGCCGGAGGGCCACCTCTGGAAACACG.

Of note for this clone: The CDR3 end lies 3 residues beyond the end of the read and is filled in from the germline J gene. J is TRBJ2-7 and V is TRBV20-1, with TRBD2 as a possible D gene (6 bases). V lost 1 base, J lost 1 base, and 26 bases lay in between. CDR3 length: 19 amino acids. Germline V CDR1 and CDR2: DFQATT, SNEGSKA (reference sequence). The CDR3 loop is CSARAAGSPALRRSYEQYF. The CDR3 DNA, read in part, is TGCAGTGCTAGAGCGGCGGGGTCGCCAGCCTTGCGGCGGTCCTACGAG.

About this clone itself: Coverage ceases 3 residues before the CDR3 finishes, and the germline J gene fills in the end. J is TRBJ2-4 and V is TRBV5-1; 11 bases match TRBD1. CDR3 length: 18 residues. V gave up 6 bases and J gave up 2 bases; unmatched junction bases: 13. Germline V lookup: CDR1 SGHRS, CDR2 YFSETQ. The CDR3 DNA, read in part, is TGCGCCAGCACCAGAACCGGGACAGGGGGGGCAACCAAAAACATT. It specifies CASTRTGTGGATKNI. The CDR3, in full, reads CASTRTGTGGATKNIQYF.

Note on this clone: The read stops 3 residues short of the end of the CDR3; the missing end is completed from the germline J gene. The rearrangement uses TRBV20-1 and TRBJ2-3; 8 bases agree with TRBD1. Germline lookup yields CDR1 DFQATT and CDR2 SNEGSKA (reference sequence). The CDR3 is 13 amino acids. The V and J ends lost 4 bases and 4 bases, in that order; junction bases with no gene match: 4. CDR3 loop: CSATQGASDTQYF. CDR3 DNA (partial): TGCAGTGCTACCCAGGGGGCCTCAGATACG.

Details on this clone: The missing CDR3 end, 3 residues past where the read stops, is filled in from the germline J gene. This chain links TRBV18 with TRBJ2-7, with a possible D match to TRBD1 (5 bases). The CDR3 length is 13 residues. Trimming took off 4 bases at V and 6 bases at J, with 13 bases between the two ends. Germline CDR1 KGHSH, CDR2 LQKENI. CDR3 in amino acids: CASSQGREFEQYF. The sequenced CDR3 bases are TGTGCCAGCTCACAGGGGCGCGAGTTCGAG.

In regard to this clone: The read ends 3 residues before the CDR3 terminus; that terminus is restored from the germline J gene. V gene TRBV5-1 combines with J gene TRBJ1-4, with TRBD1 matching over 9 bases. The germline gives CDR1 SGHRS, CDR2 YFSETQ. Losses at the gene ends were 5 bases for V and 3 bases for J; bases not matched to a gene: 2. The CDR3 is 14 residues long. The chain's CDR3 is CASRQGAPNEKLFF. The CDR3 DNA, read in part, is TGCGCCAGCAGACAGGGGGCGCCTAATGAAAAA. Full variable domain (outside the CDR3, taken from reference TRBV5-1 and TRBJ1-4): KAGVTQTPRYLIKTRGQQVTLSCSPISGHRSVSWYQQTPGQGLQFLFEYFSETQRNKGNFPGRFSGRQFSNSRSEMNVSTLELGDSALYLCASRQGAPNEKLFFGSGTQLSVL.

Turning to this clone: The CDR3 is cut off 3 residues early in the read; its end comes from the germline J gene. The rearrangement joins TRBV19 to TRBJ2-3, with a tentative D call TRBD2 (5 bases). The CDR3 contains 13 residues. Trimming shortened V by 7 bases and J by 4 bases, and 12 bases separated the two germline ends. From germline, CDR1 is LNHDA and CDR2 SQIVND (reference sequence). CDR3 DNA, as far as it was read: TGTGCCAGTATGACTACAGATGCAGATACG. Amino acids: CASMTTDADT. The entire CDR3 reads CASMTTDADTQYF.

A word on this clone: The CDR3 extends 3 residues past the end of the read, so its final part is completed from the germline J gene. The V gene is TRBV28, the J gene TRBJ2-7, with 8 nucleotides matching TRBD1. Looked up from germline, CDR1 is MDHEN and CDR2 is SYDVKM. The CDR3 loop spans 15 amino acids. Trimming at V came to 8 bases and at J to 5 bases, leaving 14 bases not matched to a gene. Incomplete CDR3 DNA: TGTGCCAGCTCACCACGTAGGACAGGGATTCACGAG. Translation gives CASSPRRTGIHE. The CDR3, in full, reads CASSPRRTGIHEQYF. The variable domain in full, with the rest retrieved from reference TRBV28 and TRBJ2-7, is DVKVTQSSRYLVKRTGEKVFLECVQDMDHENMFWYRQDPGLGLRLIYFSYDVKMKEKGDIPEGYSVSREKKERFSLILESASTNQTSMYLCASSPRRTGIHEQYFGPGTRLTVT.

Comments on this clone: The CDR3 extends 3 residues past the end of the read, so its final part is completed from the germline J gene. J is TRBJ2-3 and V is TRBV24-1, with 10 bases matching TRBD2. The V gene end was trimmed by 4 bases and the J gene end by 3 bases; junction bases not matched to a gene: 6. The CDR3 extends over 16 amino acids. From germline, CDR1 is KGHDR and CDR2 SFDVKD. The DNA read from the CDR3 is TGTGCCACCAGTGAATCTAGCGGGGGAATTACAGATACG. This codes for CATSESSGGITDT. The whole CDR3 region reads CATSESSGGITDTQYF.

Note on this clone: The read ends 3 residues early relative to the CDR3; the germline J gene fills the gap. V gene TRBV2 combines with J gene TRBJ2-3; TRBD1 matches 8 bases. CDR3 length equals 13 residues. The germline CDR1 and CDR2 sequences are SNHLY and FYNNEI. The sequenced CDR3 bases are TGTGCCAGCAGGACAGGGGTAGGAGAGACG. Its translation is CASRTGVGET. The CDR3, in full, reads CASRTGVGETQYF.

Regarding this clone: The read terminates 3 residues before the CDR3 end, so the remaining end is supplied by the germline J gene. The chain links TRBV7-2 to TRBJ2-1; TRBD2 might be the D (5 bases). The CDR3 extends over 15 amino acids. V was pared by 10 bases and J by 3 bases, with 19 bases between. Germline assignment: CDR1 SGHTA and CDR2 FQGNSA. The CDR3 sequence: CATPPSRGSYNEQFF. The CDR3 DNA, read in part, is TGTGCCACCCCGCCGAGCCGGGGAAGCTACAATGAG.

With respect to this clone: One end of the junction does not line up with germline, which may come from a read error. The CDR3 end is not reached by the read, which stops 3 residues before it; the germline J gene fills it in. The V call is TRBV5-4, the J call TRBJ1-2; no clear D gene. Per the germline V gene, CDR1 is SGHNT and CDR2 is YYREEE (reference sequence). This CDR3 region has 14 residues. The CDR3 is CASSLNGPNYGYTF. The part of the CDR3 DNA that was read is TGTGCCAGCAGCTTAAACGGCCCTAACTATGGT. Combining the CDR3 with reference TRBV5-4 and TRBJ1-2 gives the whole variable domain ETGVTQSPTHLIKTRGQQVTLRCSSQSGHNTVSWYQQALGQGPQFIFQYYREEENGRGNFPPRFSGLQFPNYSSELNVNALELDDSALYLCASSLNGPNYGYTFGSGTRLTVV.

According to its frequency, this clone is medium-sized. Read data end 3 residues before the CDR3 end; the end is taken from the germline J gene. The rearrangement joins TRBV14 to TRBJ1-2, with 7 nucleotides matching TRBD1. The CDR3 runs 13 residues. Germline loops: CDR1 SGHDN, CDR2 FVKESK. With 5 bases clipped from V and 7 bases from J, the junction kept 7 bases outside the gene matches. CDR3 bases read: TGTGCCAGCAGCTCGACAGGGAGAATTGGC. This translates into CASSSTGRIG. The entire CDR3 sequence reads CASSSTGRIGYTF.

Points on this clone: The read falls 3 residues short of the CDR3 end, and the missing part is taken from the germline J gene. This rearrangement joins TRBV5-1 to TRBJ2-7; the D gene is possibly TRBD1 (6 bases). The CDR3 runs 15 residues. Germline V CDR1 and CDR2: SGHRS, YFSETQ. Trimming shortened V by 5 bases and J by 2 bases, and 17 bases separated the two germline ends. The CDR3 sequence is CASSRDMSSTYEQYF. The sequenced part of the CDR3 DNA is TGCGCCAGCAGTCGGGACATGAGTTCGACCTACGAG.

Notes on this clone: The read stops 3 residues short of the end of the CDR3; the missing end is completed from the germline J gene. The chain employs TRBV7-9 and TRBJ2-2; no reliable D call. This CDR3 spans 13 amino acids. Trimming pared 4 bases from V and 9 bases from J, leaving 12 bases between. Per the germline V gene, CDR1 is SEHNR and CDR2 is FQNEAQ (reference sequence). The CDR3 spells CASSSPRHRELFF. The sequenced CDR3 bases are TGTGCCAGCAGCTCCCCCCGACACCGGGAG.

On this clone: The read ends 3 residues shy of where the CDR3 ends; the end is completed using the germline J gene. The chain carries TRBV2 and TRBJ2-2; 7 nucleotides match TRBD1. The CDR3 is made up of 15 amino acids. Per the germline V gene, CDR1 is SNHLY and CDR2 is FYNNEI. The CDR3 sequence is CASRETGNYNSPLFF. Incomplete CDR3 DNA: TGTGCCAGCAGAGAGACAGGGAACTATAATTCACCG. The full variable domain, with the rest looked up from reference TRBV2 and TRBJ2-2, is EPEVTQTPSHQVTQMGQEVILRCVPISNHLYFYWYRQILGQKVEFLVSFYNNEISEKSEIFDDQFSVERPDGSNFTLKIRSTKLEDSAMYFCASRETGNYNSPLFFGEGSRLTVL.

Regarding this clone: The read ends 3 residues shy of where the CDR3 ends; the end is completed using the germline J gene. The chain has TRBV29-1 and TRBJ2-1, with a weak D call TRBD2 (6 bases). The V and J ends lost 5 bases and 8 bases respectively, with 19 bases between them. This CDR3 has 14 amino acids. CDR1 and CDR2 from the germline V gene are SQVTM and ANQGSEA. The CDR3: CSVSLTRTLYEQFF. The CDR3 bases that were read are TGCAGCGTTTCCCTGACTAGGACTCTCTATGAG.

Comment on this clone: Read sequence stops 3 residues before the CDR3 end, and the germline J gene provides the missing end. The chain has TRBV7-2 and TRBJ2-7; D remains ambiguous. Deletions cut 5 bases from V and 2 bases from J, with 13 bases between. The germline V gene encodes CDR1 SGHTA and CDR2 FQGNSA. CDR3 length equals 14 residues. The CDR3 DNA, read in part, is TGTGCCAGCAGCCCCACATCAATCGCCTACGAG. Encoded protein: CASSPTSIAYE. The complete CDR3 sequence is CASSPTSIAYEQYF.

About this clone: The CDR3 end is not reached by the read, which stops 3 residues before it; the germline J gene fills it in. The chain employs TRBV19 and TRBJ2-7; 9 bases match TRBD2. V shed 3 bases and J 2 bases; nucleotides not matched to a gene: 8. Germline V gene lookup returns CDR1 LNHDA and CDR2 SQIVND (reference sequence). The CDR3 loop spans 16 amino acids. The CDR3 region is CASSIAGGLTAYEQYF. The part of the CDR3 DNA that was read is TGTGCCAGTAGTATTGCGGGGGGGCTTACGGCCTACGAG.

Regarding this clone: The read ends 3 residues shy of where the CDR3 ends; the end is completed using the germline J gene. The chain recombines TRBV10-1 with TRBJ2-3; TRBD1 agrees at 7 bases. The CDR3 has 14 residues. With 0 bases clipped from V and 4 bases from J, the junction kept 1 base outside the gene matches. Germline V gene sequence: CDR1 WNHNN, CDR2 SYGVQD (reference sequence). The CDR3 DNA, read in part, is TGCGCCAGCAGTGAGTCGCAGGGGGCAGATACG. It is translated as CASSESQGADT. The full CDR3 protein is CASSESQGADTQYF.